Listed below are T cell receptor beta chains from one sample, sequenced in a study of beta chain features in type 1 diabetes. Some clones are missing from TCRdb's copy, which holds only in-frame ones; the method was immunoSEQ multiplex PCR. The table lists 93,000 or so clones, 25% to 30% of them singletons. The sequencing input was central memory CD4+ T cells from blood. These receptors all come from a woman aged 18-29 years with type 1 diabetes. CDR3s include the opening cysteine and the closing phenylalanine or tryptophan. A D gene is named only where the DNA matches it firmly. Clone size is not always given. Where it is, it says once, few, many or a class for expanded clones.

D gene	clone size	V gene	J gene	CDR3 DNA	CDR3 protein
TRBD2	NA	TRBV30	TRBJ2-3	TGTGCCTGGAGTGTTTTAGCGGGCATCACAGATACGCAGTATTTT	CAWSVLAGITDTQYF
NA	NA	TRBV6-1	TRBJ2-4	TGTGCCAGCAGTGACCGGCGGGATGGGACCAAAAACATTCAGTACTTC	CASSDRRDGTKNIQYF
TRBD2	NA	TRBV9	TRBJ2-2	TGTGCCAGCAGCGTAGGGTCTAGCGGAGTAACCGGGGAGCTGTTTTTT	CASSVGSSGVTGELFF
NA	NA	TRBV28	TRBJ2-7	TGTGCCAGCAAGGAGTCTTTGAACGAGCAGTACTTC	CASKESLNEQYF
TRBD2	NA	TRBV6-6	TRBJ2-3	TGTGCCAGTCTCCAGCGGGAGGACACAGATACGCAGTATTTT	CASLQREDTDTQYF
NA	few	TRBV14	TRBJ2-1	TGTGCCAGCAGCCCCTTAGGTGGGGACATGAGAAATGAGCAGTTCTTC	CASSPLGGDMRNEQFF
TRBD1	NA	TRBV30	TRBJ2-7	TGTGCCTGGAGTACAGGGGGCTACGAGCAGTACTTC	CAWSTGGYEQYF
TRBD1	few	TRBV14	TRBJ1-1	TGTGCCAGCAGCCAAGGGGGGACAGCATTTTACACTGAAGCTTTCTTT	CASSQGGTAFYTEAFF
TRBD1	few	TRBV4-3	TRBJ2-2	TGCGCCAGCAGCAGGGACAGCAACACCGGGGAGCTGTTTTTT	CASSRDSNTGELFF
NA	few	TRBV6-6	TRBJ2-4	TGTGCCAGCAGCCTCACGGCAGGGGTGGGGAACATTCAGTACTTC	CASSLTAGVGNIQYF
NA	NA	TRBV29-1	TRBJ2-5	TGCAGCGTTGAGAGACAGTTCCAAGAGACCCAGTACTTC	CSVERQFQETQYF
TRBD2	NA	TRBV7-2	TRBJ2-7	TGTGCCAGCAGCTTAGTCAGCGGGAGGTCCTACGAGCAGTACTTC	CASSLVSGRSYEQYF